This T cell receptor beta chain was identified during a study of early T cells in non-severe SARS-CoV-2 infection. Study at large: Chains were unpaired, as sequencing was done on bulk RNA from unsorted whole blood.

Unique molecular identifiers were attached to individual cDNA molecules. TCRdb called the 5' RACE reads again in MiXCR, with one record for every CDR3 protein. The sample has about 110,000 distinct CDR3 sequences; about 12% are singletons. V lost 4 bases, J lost 6 bases, and 10 bases lay in between. Germline V gene data show CDR1 as SQVTM and CDR2 as ANQGSEA. This CDR3 region has 12 residues. Comment on this clonotype: Its antigen is not known.

Overall study findings and caveats: Reliance on VDJdb matching favored anti-spike CD8 responses; private and CD4 specificities were missed.

This chain connects TRBV29-1 to TRBJ2-1; D unclear. This sequence was found in an adult who was a healthcare worker with PCR-confirmed SARS-CoV-2 infection or an uninfected control (not recorded which). The sequenced sample was whole blood. The CDR3 loop reads CSVVAQSNEQFF. The DNA of the CDR3 is TGCAGCGTTGTAGCACAGAGCAATGAGCAGTTCTTC.